This T cell receptor (beta chain) is drawn from a study of blood T cell repertoires in COVID-19. Study background: Sites in the United States, Italy and Spain provided acute and convalescent COVID-19 samples. In each case, the material was cDNA or gDNA derived from T cells, B-cell-depleted T cells, or PBMCs.

Either two negative PCRs, clearance, or symptom resolution qualified Cohort 3 donors as recovered. With V trimmed by 3 bases and J by 4 bases, 3 bases remained unmatched. This CDR3 comprises 15 residues. CDR1 is LGHDT and CDR2 is YNNKEL in the germline V gene (reference sequence). In the original workflow: Reference gene primer amplification gave nucleated cell count estimates. Generated by immunoSEQ multiplex PCR, the TCRdb table keeps only in-frame clones and is missing some. V and J calls and clone size are given by that table; D and trimming were obtained from the DNA. The sample has 110,000 to 150,000 clones; about nine tenths are singletons.

The source of this sequence is a man aged 45-60 years who had recovered from COVID-19. Specimen: PBMCs or T cells enriched from blood (not recorded which). The chain has TRBV3-1 (or the pseudogene TRBV3-2) and TRBJ2-7; 13 bases align to TRBD2. CDR3 sequence reads: CASSHGLAGVYEQYF. CDR3 nucleotide sequence: TGTGCCAGCAGCCACGGACTAGCGGGGGTTTACGAGCAGTACTTC.